These 21 T cell receptor beta chains came from one sample sequenced in a study of T cell responses to AZD1222 COVID-19 vaccine. TCRdb keeps only in-frame clones here, not all; method: immunoSEQ multiplex PCR. The sample includes 150,000 to 200,000 clones, 80% to 95% seen only once; the top ten take approximately 3.9%. The specimen was peripheral blood, collected on day 0 of AZD1222 vaccination. The receptors shown here come from an adult in good health.

The chain is built from TRBV5-6 and TRBJ2-2; 12 bases line up with TRBD2. The CDR3 has 17 residues. Trimming cost V 4 bases and J 4 bases; bases outside gene matches: 8. CDR1 SGHDT and CDR2 YYEEEE come from the germline V gene. CDR3 in amino acids: CASSGSGLAGRTGELFF. The DNA for the CDR3 is TGTGCCAGCAGCGGGTCCGGACTAGCGGGACGCACCGGGGAGCTGTTTTTT.

This clone was picked up one time. The chain carries TRBV6-5 and TRBJ2-7; no firm D call. Between the trimmed V and J ends, which lost 7 bases and 1 base, there was a span of 17 bases. CDR3 length: 15 residues. CDR1 and CDR2 (germline): MNHEY, SVGAGI. The CDR3 DNA is TGTGCCAGCAAAGGGTACAGCTTCGAATCCTACGAGCAGTACTTC. Encoded protein: CASKGYSFESYEQYF.

The chain employs TRBV7-2 and TRBJ1-1; 7 positions agree with TRBD1. V lost 3 bases to trimming and J lost 3 bases; unmatched junction nucleotides: 7. CDR1 is SGHTA and CDR2 is FQGNSA in the germline V gene. This CDR3 is 15 amino acids long. The CDR3 spells CASSLWSGGDTEAFF. The CDR3 coding sequence is TGTGCCAGCAGCTTGTGGTCAGGGGGGGACACTGAAGCTTTCTTT.

Only one count was recorded for this clone. V usage is TRBV10-3 and J usage is TRBJ1-6, with D unresolved. CDR3 length equals 15 residues. CDR1 ENHRY and CDR2 SYGVKD come from the germline V gene. Trimming removed 4 bases at V and 7 bases at J, with 14 bases between. CDR3 region: CAISVDGRGNSPLHF. The CDR3 nucleotides are TGTGCCATCAGTGTAGATGGAAGAGGCAATTCACCCCTCCACTTT.

The chain couples TRBV6-5 to TRBJ2-7, with D possibly TRBD2 on 5 matching bases. This CDR3 region has 16 residues. The V and J ends lost 4 bases and 0 bases respectively, with 16 bases between them. The V gene's germline CDR1 is MNHEY and CDR2 SVGAGI. The CDR3 DNA is TGTGCCAGCAGTTCAGGTCCTCAAGGAGGCTCCTACGAGCAGTACTTC. Translating gives CASSSGPQGGSYEQYF.

Points on this clone: The same CDR3 is also encoded by other DNA sequences in this sample. The chain employs TRBV9 and TRBJ2-2, with D unclear. Germline V lookup: CDR1 SGDLS, CDR2 YYNGEE. Trimming stripped 0 bases from V and 5 bases from J, with 5 bases between. This CDR3 is built from 13 residues. The CDR3 reads CASSVGGTGELFF. CDR3 DNA: TGTGCCAGCAGCGTAGGAGGTACCGGGGAGCTGTTTTTT.

This clone came up once. The chain employs TRBV7-9 and TRBJ1-6; D is unresolved. Looked up from germline, CDR1 is SEHNR and CDR2 is FQNEAQ (reference sequence). V was cut by 2 bases and J by 6 bases, with 11 bases left in between. This CDR3 is built from 15 residues. The CDR3: CASSLILTPNSPLHF. The CDR3 DNA is TGTGCCAGCAGCTTAATCTTGACTCCTAATTCACCCCTCCACTTT.

The chain carries TRBV5-6 and TRBJ2-7; 11 nucleotides agree with TRBD2. Germline-derived CDR1 and CDR2 are SGHDT and YYEEEE. J lost 2 bases, V lost 4 bases, and 5 bases had no gene match. This CDR3 has 15 residues. This CDR3 reads CASSASTSGTYEQYF. The CDR3 DNA follows: TGTGCCAGCAGCGCCTCGACTAGCGGGACCTACGAGCAGTACTTC.

The chain carries TRBV5-4 and TRBJ2-7; D is ambiguous. Germline loops: CDR1 SGHNT, CDR2 YYREEE (reference sequence). Trimming took off 4 bases at V and 6 bases at J, with 23 bases between the two ends. This CDR3 has 16 amino acids. This chain's CDR3 is CASSPPGRSWVGEQYF. The CDR3 DNA reads TGTGCCAGCAGCCCCCCCGGAAGGTCCTGGGTAGGCGAGCAGTACTTC.

V is TRBV19 and J is TRBJ1-5; 9 nucleotides agree with TRBD1. After removal of 4 bases from V and 3 bases from J, the junction contained 7 bases not matched to a gene. In germline, CDR1 is LNHDA, CDR2 SQIVND (reference sequence). This CDR3 has 16 amino acids. CDR3 region: CASSTHGTGHNQPQHF. The CDR3 nucleotides are TGTGCCAGTAGTACTCACGGGACAGGGCACAATCAGCCCCAGCATTTT.

The chain combines TRBV6-4 with TRBJ2-2; no definite D call. The CDR3 sequence is 11 residues long. Trimming left V 0 bases short and J 14 bases short, with 7 bases between. From germline, CDR1 is MRHNA and CDR2 SNTAGT. The CDR3 DNA sequence: TGTGCCAGCAGTGACTCAACGGACCTGTTTTTT. Protein sequence: CASSDSTDLFF.

This clone was recorded once. The gene calls are TRBV5-5 and TRBJ2-4; a possible D gene is TRBD1 (6 bases). Trimming cost V 2 bases and J 9 bases, with 9 bases left between them. Germline V CDR1 and CDR2: SGHKS, YYEKEE (reference sequence). The length of the CDR3 is 12 residues. The DNA for the CDR3 is TGTGCCAGCAGCTTTGGGGGCGGCATTCAGTACTTC. Translated: CASSFGGGIQYF.

A note on this clone: Other DNA sequences in the sample encode the same CDR3. V usage is TRBV6-5 and J usage is TRBJ1-5, with D perhaps matching TRBD1 (6 bases). CDR3 length: 15 amino acids. Germline V gene lookup returns CDR1 MNHEY and CDR2 SVGAGI. V lost 2 bases to trimming and J lost 3 bases, with 11 bases between them. The CDR3 coding sequence is TGTGCCAGCAGTTACAGCAGGGGACCCAATCAGCCCCAGCATTTT. Its translation: CASSYSRGPNQPQHF.

This clone was recorded only once. This chain joins TRBV6-5 and TRBJ1-2, with TRBD1 as a possible D gene (6 bases). Trimming cost V 3 bases and J 2 bases, with 13 bases left between them. The CDR3 is made up of 15 amino acids. Germline-derived CDR1 and CDR2 are MNHEY and SVGAGI. In DNA, the CDR3 is TGTGCCAGCAGTTATTTCGACAGGTCGAACTATGGCTACACCTTC. Its protein is CASSYFDRSNYGYTF.

For the CDR3, the DNA is TGCAGTGGGCAGGGAGACACTGAAGCTTTCTTT. The encoded protein is CSGQGDTEAFF. The chain uses TRBV20-1 and TRBJ1-1; D is perhaps TRBD1 (5 bases). The CDR3 extends over 11 amino acids. Germline CDR1 DFQATT, CDR2 SNEGSKA (reference sequence). V lost 7 bases, J lost 3 bases, and 9 bases lay in between.

The chain has TRBV6-5 and TRBJ1-4; 11 nucleotides line up with TRBD1. Germline V gene lookup returns CDR1 MNHEY and CDR2 SVGAGI. The CDR3 sequence is 14 residues long. Unmatched junction bases numbered 5, after V lost 8 bases and J lost 6 bases. The CDR3: CASSPGQGDEKLFF. Here the CDR3 DNA reads TGTGCCAGCTCTCCGGGACAGGGGGATGAAAAACTGTTTTTT.

The V gene is TRBV19, the J gene TRBJ1-5; D gene uncertain. Germline CDR1 and CDR2: LNHDA and SQIVND (reference sequence). This CDR3 spans 12 amino acids. V was pared by 5 bases and J by 1 base, with 3 bases between. This chain's CDR3 is CASSLSNQPQHF. The DNA of the CDR3 is TGTGCCAGTAGTTTAAGCAATCAGCCCCAGCATTTT.

The rearrangement links TRBV28 to TRBJ1-2; 8 positions match TRBD1. Looked up from germline, CDR1 is MDHEN and CDR2 is SYDVKM. The V segment lost 2 bases and the J segment 7 bases; nucleotides outside the gene matches: 3. CDR3 length: 13 amino acids. The CDR3 coding sequence is TGTGCCAGCAGTTTACAACAGGGGGGTGGCTACACCTTC. Its protein product is CASSLQQGGGYTF.

The chain has TRBV5-6 and TRBJ1-2; 7 bases align to TRBD1. Unmatched junction bases numbered 7, after V lost 6 bases and J lost 5 bases. This CDR3 comprises 13 residues. Germline V gene sequence: CDR1 SGHDT, CDR2 YYEEEE. The CDR3 sequence: CASTMTGRYGYTF. In nucleotides, the CDR3 is TGTGCCAGCACCATGACAGGGCGATATGGCTACACCTTC.

The J gene is TRBJ1-1, the V gene TRBV19; TRBD1 is a possible D gene (6 bases). CDR1 is LNHDA and CDR2 is SQIVND in the germline V gene (reference sequence). The CDR3 is 12 amino acids. The V gene lost 6 bases and the J gene lost 5 bases, with 10 bases spanning the gap. CDR3 sequence: CASSQGGTEAFF. CDR3 bases: TGTGCCAGTAGCCAAGGGGGGACTGAAGCTTTCTTT. The complete variable domain, with remaining parts taken from reference TRBV19 and TRBJ1-1, reads DGGITQSPKYLFRKEGQNVTLSCEQNLNHDAMYWYRQDPGQGLRLIYYSQIVNDFQKGDIAEGYSVSREKKESFPLTVTSAQKNPTAFYLCASSQGGTEAFFGQGTRLTVV.

V usage is TRBV10-3 and J usage is TRBJ1-6; a weak D match, TRBD1 (5 bases). V was cut by 7 bases and J by 9 bases, with 13 bases left in between. Germline values: CDR1 ENHRY, CDR2 SYGVKD. The CDR3 totals 13 residues. CDR3 coding DNA: TGTGCCATCACCACAACTAGGGGTTCACCCCTCCACTTT. Encoded protein: CAITTTRGSPLHF.